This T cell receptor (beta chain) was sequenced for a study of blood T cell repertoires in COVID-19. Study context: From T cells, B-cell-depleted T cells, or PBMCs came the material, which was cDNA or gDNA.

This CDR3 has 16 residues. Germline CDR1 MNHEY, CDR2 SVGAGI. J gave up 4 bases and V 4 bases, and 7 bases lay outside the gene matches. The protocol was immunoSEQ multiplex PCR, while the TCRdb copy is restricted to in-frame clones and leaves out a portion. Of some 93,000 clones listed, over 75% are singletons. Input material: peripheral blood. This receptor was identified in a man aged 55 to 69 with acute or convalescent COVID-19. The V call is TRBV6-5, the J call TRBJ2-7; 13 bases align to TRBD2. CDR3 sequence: CASSSPRTSGSYEQYF. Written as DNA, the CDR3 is TGTGCCAGCAGTTCCCCACGGACTAGCGGGAGTTACGAGCAGTACTTC.